This TCR beta chain was found in a study of blood T cell repertoires in COVID-19. Background on the study: There were acute and convalescent COVID-19 samples, and they came from the United States, Italy and Spain. In each case, the material was cDNA or gDNA derived from T cells, B-cell-depleted T cells, or PBMCs.

In the source study's methods: Estimated nucleated cell counts came from reference gene primer amplification. Using immunoSEQ multiplex PCR, the repertoire was profiled, and TCRdb retains in-frame clones only, with some absent. The D gene and trimming were derived from the DNA, and the V and J assignments and clone size from that table. The sample includes under 150,000 clones, 65% to 85% seen only once; the top ten take 1.5% to 1.8%. This CDR3 region has 16 residues. CDR1 is SGHTA, CDR2 FQGTGA, per germline. V lost 2 bases to trimming and J lost 4 bases, with 12 bases between them. Sequenced: peripheral blood. The V and J genes are TRBV7-3 and TRBJ2-6, with D perhaps matching TRBD1 (5 bases). The sequence derives from a man aged 45-65 years with acute or convalescent COVID-19. CDR3 sequence: CASSLRAGLGANVLTF. The CDR3 nucleotides are TGTGCCAGCAGCTTACGCGCAGGGCTAGGGGCCAACGTCCTGACTTTC.